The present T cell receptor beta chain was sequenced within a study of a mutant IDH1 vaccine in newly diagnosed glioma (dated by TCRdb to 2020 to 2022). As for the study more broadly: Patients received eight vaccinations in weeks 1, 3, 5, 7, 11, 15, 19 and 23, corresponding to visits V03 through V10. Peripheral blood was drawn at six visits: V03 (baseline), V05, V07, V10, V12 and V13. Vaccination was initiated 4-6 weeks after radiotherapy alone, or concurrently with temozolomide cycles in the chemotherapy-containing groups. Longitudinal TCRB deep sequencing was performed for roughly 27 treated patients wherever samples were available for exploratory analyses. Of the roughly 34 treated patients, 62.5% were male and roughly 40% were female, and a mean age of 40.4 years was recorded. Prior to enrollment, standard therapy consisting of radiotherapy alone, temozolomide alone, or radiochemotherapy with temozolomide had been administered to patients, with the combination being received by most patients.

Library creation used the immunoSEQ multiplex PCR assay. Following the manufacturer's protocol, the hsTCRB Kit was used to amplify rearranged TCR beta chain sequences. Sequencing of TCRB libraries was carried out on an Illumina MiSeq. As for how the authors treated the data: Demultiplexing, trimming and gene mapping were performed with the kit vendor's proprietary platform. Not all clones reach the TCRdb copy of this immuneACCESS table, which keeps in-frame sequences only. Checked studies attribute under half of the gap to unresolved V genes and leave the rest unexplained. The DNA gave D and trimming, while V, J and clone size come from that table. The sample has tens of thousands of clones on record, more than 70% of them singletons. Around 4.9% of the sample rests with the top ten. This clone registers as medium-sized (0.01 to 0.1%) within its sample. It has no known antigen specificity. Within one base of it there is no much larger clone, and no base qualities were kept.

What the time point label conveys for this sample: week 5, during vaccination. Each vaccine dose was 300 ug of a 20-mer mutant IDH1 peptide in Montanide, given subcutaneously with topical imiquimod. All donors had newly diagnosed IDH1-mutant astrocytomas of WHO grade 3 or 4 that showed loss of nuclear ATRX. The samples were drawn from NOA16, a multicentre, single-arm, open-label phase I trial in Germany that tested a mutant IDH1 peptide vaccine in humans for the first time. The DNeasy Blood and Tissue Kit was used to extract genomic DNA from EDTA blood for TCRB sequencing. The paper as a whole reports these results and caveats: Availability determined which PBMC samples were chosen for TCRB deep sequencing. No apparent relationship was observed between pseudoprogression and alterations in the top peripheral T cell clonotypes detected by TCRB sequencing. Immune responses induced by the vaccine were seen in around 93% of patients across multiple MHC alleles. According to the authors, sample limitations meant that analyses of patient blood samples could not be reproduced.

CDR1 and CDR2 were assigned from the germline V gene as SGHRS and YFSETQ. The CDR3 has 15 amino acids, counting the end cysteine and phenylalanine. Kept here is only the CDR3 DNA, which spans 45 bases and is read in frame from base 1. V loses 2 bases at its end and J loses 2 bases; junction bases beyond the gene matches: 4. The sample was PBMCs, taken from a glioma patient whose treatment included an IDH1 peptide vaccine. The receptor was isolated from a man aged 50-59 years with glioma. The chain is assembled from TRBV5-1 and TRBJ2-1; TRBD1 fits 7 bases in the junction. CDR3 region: CASSFEGAPYNEQFF. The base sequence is TGCGCCAGCAGCTTTGAGGGGGCCCCCTACAATGAGCAGTTCTTC.